This T cell receptor beta chain was recorded in a study of cytomegalovirus exposure and HLA in healthy donors. V lost 5 bases and J lost 1; bases outside the gene matches: 13. The CDR3 is 18 amino acids. CDR1 and CDR2 from the germline V gene are SGDLS and YYNGEE. On this clone: The antigen remains unidentified.

With 60 Vbeta and 13 Jbeta primers, the PCR was carried out. The method was immunoSEQ multiplex PCR; TCRdb's version includes in-frame clones alone and lacks a portion of them. The sample lists about 200,000 clones, roughly 79% occurring once. General observations from the study: Sequences of the TCR beta chain were said to predict the HLA-A and HLA-B alleles of most subjects accurately.

Sequencing was carried out using PBMCs. The receptor was derived from a male donor in good health and CMV-seronegative. The rearrangement uses TRBV9 and TRBJ2-7; 12 bases match TRBD2. CDR3 region: CASSFGLAGPGGSYEQYF. DNA for the CDR3: TGTGCCAGCAGTTTTGGACTAGCGGGGCCCGGGGGGTCCTACGAGCAGTACTTC.